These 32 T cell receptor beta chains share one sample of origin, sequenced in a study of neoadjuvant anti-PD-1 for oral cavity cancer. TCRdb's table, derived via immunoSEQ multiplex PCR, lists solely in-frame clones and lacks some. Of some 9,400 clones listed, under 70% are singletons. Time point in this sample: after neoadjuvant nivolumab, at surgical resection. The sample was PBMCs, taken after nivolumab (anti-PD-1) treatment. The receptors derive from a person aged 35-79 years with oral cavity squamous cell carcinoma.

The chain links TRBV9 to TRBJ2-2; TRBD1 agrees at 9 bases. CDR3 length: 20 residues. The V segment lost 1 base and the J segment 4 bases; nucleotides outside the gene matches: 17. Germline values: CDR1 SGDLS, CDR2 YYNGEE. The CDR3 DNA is TGTGCCAGCAGCGTAATCGGGACAGGGAATATGAGAGGGCGCACCGGGGAGCTGTTTTTT. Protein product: CASSVIGTGNMRGRTGELFF.

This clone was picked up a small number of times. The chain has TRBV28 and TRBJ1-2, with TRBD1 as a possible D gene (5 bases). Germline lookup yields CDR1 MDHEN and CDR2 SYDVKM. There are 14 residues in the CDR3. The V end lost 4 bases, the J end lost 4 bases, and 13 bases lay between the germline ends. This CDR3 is CASSWIQGGYGYTF. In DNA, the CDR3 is TGTGCCAGCAGTTGGATTCAGGGAGGCTATGGCTACACCTTC.

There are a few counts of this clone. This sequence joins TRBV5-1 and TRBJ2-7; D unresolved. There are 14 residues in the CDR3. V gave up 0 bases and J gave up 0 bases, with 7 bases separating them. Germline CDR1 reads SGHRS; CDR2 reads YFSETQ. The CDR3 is CASSLVGSSYEQYF. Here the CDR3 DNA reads TGCGCCAGCAGCTTGGTTGGTAGCTCCTACGAGCAGTACTTC.

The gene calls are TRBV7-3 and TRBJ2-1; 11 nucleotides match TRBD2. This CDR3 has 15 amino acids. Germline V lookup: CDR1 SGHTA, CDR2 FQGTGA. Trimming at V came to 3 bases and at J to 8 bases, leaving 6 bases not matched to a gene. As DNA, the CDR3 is TGTGCCAGCAGCTTCCCGACTAGCGGGAAGCATGAGCAGTTCTTC. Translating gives CASSFPTSGKHEQFF.

CDR3 sequence reads: CASSPTGDYEQYF. DNA of the CDR3: TGCGCCAGCAGCCCAACAGGGGACTACGAGCAGTACTTC. The chain employs TRBV10-2 and TRBJ2-7; TRBD1 matches at 7 bases. Per the germline V gene, CDR1 is WSHSY and CDR2 is SAAADI. This CDR3 is built from 13 residues. Germline trimming cut 6 bases from V and 3 bases from J; bases unmatched to any gene: 5.

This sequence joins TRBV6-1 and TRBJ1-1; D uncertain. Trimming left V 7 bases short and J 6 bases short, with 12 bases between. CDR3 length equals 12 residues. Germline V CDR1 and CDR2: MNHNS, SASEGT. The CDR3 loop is CASIRGTAEAFF. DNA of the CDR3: TGTGCCAGCATACGGGGTACCGCTGAAGCTTTCTTT.

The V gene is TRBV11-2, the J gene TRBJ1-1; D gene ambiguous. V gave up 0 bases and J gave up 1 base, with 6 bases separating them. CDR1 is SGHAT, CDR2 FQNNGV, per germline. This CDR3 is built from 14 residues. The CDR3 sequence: CASSLESGNTEAFF. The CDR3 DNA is TGTGCCAGCAGCTTAGAATCGGGGAACACTGAAGCTTTCTTT.

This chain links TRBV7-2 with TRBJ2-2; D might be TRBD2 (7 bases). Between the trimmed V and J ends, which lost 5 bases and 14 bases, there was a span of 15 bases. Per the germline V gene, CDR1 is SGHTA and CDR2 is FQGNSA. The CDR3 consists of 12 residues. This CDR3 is CASSQGGGYLFF. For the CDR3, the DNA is TGTGCCAGCAGCCAAGGGGGGGGCTACCTGTTTTTT.

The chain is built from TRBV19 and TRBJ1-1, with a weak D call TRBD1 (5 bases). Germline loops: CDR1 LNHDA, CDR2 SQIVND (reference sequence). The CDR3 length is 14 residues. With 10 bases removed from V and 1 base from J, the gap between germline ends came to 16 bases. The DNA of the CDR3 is TGTGCCACCCAGCCTCCGACAGAGAACACTGAAGCTTTCTTT. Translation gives CATQPPTENTEAFF.

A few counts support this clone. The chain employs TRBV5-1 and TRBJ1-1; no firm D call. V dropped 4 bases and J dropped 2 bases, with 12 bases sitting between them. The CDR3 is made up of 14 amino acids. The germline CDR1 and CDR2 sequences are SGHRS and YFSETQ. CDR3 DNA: TGCGCCAGCAGCCCACTGAATCCCAACACTGAAGCTTTCTTT. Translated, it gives CASSPLNPNTEAFF.

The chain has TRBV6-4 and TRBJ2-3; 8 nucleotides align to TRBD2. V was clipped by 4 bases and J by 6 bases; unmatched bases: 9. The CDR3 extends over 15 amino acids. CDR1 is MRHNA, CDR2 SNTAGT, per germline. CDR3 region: CASSVTSGRGDTQYF. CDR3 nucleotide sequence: TGTGCCAGCAGTGTAACTAGCGGAAGAGGGGATACGCAGTATTTT.

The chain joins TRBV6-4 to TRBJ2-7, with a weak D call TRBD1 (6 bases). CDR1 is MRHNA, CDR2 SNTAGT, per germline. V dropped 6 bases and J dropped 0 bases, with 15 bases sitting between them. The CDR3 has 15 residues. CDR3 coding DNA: TGTGCCAGCAGGAACAGGGTTACTACCTCCTACGAGCAGTACTTC. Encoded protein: CASRNRVTTSYEQYF.

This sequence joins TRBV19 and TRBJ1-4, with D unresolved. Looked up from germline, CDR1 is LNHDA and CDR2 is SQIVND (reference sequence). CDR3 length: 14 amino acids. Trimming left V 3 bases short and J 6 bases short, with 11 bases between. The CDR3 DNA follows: TGTGCCAGTAGTATGGCTGGCCGGGATGAAAAACTGTTTTTT. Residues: CASSMAGRDEKLFF.

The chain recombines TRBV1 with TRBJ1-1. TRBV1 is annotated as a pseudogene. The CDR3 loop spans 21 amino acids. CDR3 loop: CTSSPRRSPRGGDGGNTEAFF. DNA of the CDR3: TGCACCAGCAGCCCGCGGAGGAGTCCAAGGGGGGGGGACGGAGGGAACACTGAAGCTTTCTTT.

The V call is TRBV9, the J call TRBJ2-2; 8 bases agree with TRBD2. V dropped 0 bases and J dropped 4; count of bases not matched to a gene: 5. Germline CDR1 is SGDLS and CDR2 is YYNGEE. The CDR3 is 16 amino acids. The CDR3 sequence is CASSVVVAGITGELFF. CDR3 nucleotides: TGTGCCAGCAGCGTAGTGGTAGCGGGGATCACCGGGGAGCTGTTTTTT.

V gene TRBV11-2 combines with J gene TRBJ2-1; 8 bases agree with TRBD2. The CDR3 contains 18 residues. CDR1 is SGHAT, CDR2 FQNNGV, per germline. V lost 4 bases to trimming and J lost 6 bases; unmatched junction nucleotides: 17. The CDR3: CASSSRGLGRVSGNEQFF. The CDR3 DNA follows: TGTGCCAGCAGCTCCCGGGGACTAGGTCGGGTTTCGGGCAATGAGCAGTTCTTC.

Here the CDR3 reads CASKLLSSYEQYF. The CDR3 bases are TGTGCCAGCAAACTCCTTAGCTCCTACGAGCAGTACTTC. The rearrangement links TRBV2 to TRBJ2-7; the D is unclear. V was pared by 7 bases and J by 0 bases, with 10 bases between. Germline V gene lookup returns CDR1 SNHLY and CDR2 FYNNEI. CDR3 size: 13 residues.

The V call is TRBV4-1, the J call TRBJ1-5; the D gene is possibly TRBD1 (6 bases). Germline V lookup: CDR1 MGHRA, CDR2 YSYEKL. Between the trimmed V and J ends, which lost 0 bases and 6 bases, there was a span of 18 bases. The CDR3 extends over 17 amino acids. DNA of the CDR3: TGCGCCAGCAGCCAAGATCTCGGGGGGCCGGCCTCTCAGCCCCAGCATTTT. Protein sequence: CASSQDLGGPASQPQHF.

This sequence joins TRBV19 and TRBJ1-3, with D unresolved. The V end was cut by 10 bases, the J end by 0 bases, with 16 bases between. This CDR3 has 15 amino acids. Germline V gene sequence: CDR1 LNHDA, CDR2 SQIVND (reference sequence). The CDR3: CATRPGDSSGNTIYF. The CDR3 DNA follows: TGTGCCACCCGCCCCGGGGATTCCTCTGGAAACACCATATATTTT.

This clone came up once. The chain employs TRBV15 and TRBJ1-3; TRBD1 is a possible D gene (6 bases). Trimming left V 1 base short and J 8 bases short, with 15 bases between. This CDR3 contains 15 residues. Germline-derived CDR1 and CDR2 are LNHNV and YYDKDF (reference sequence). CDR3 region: CATSRVQGFGHTIYF. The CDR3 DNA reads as TGTGCCACCAGCAGAGTACAGGGTTTCGGGCACACCATATATTTT.

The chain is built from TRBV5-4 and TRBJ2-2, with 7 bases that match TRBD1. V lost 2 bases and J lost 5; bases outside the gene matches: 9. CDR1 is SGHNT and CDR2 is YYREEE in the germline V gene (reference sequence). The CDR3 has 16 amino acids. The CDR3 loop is CASSFKGARRTGELFF. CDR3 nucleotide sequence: TGTGCCAGCAGCTTTAAGGGGGCGAGACGGACCGGGGAGCTGTTTTTT.

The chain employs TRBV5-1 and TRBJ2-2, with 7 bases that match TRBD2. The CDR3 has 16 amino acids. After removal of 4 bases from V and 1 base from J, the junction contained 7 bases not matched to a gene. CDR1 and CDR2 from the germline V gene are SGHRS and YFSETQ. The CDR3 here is CASSGAGRVNTGELFF. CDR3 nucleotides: TGCGCCAGCAGCGGAGCGGGGAGGGTGAACACCGGGGAGCTGTTTTTT. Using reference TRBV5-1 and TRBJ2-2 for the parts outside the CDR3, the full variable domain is KAGVTQTPRYLIKTRGQQVTLSCSPISGHRSVSWYQQTPGQGLQFLFEYFSETQRNKGNFPGRFSGRQFSNSRSEMNVSTLELGDSALYLCASSGAGRVNTGELFFGEGSRLTVL.

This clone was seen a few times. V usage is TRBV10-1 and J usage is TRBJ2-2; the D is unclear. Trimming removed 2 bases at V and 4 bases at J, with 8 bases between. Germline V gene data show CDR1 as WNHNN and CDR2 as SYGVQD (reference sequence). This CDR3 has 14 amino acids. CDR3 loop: CASSEAAATGELFF. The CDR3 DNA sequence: TGCGCCAGCAGTGAGGCGGCAGCCACCGGGGAGCTGTTTTTT.

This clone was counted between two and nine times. Here the CDR3 reads CASSYGGGGEETQYF. CDR3 nucleotides: TGTGCCAGCAGCTACGGGGGTGGCGGAGAAGAGACCCAGTACTTC. The chain uses TRBV11-2 and TRBJ2-5, with D possibly being TRBD2 (6 bases). Germline CDR1 and CDR2: SGHAT and FQNNGV. The CDR3 contains 15 residues. Trimming shortened V by 4 bases and J by 3 bases, and 15 bases separated the two germline ends.

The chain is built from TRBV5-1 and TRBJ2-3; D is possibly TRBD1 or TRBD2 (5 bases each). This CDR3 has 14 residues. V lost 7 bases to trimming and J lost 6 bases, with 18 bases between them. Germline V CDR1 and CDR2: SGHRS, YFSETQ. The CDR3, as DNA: TGCGCCAGCGGGGAGCAGGGTATGATCGATACGCAGTATTTT. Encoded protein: CASGEQGMIDTQYF.

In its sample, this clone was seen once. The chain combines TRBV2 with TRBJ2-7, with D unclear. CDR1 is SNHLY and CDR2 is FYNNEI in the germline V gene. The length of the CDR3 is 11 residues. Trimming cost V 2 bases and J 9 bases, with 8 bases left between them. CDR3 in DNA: TGTGCCAGCAGTGAAATTTTCGGGCAGTACTTC. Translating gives CASSEIFGQYF.

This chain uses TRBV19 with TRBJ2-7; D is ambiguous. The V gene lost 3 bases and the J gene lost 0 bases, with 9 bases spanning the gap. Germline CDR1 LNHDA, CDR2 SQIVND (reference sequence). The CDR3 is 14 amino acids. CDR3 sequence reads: CASSMTAVSYEQYF. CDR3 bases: TGTGCCAGTAGTATGACCGCGGTCTCCTACGAGCAGTACTTC.

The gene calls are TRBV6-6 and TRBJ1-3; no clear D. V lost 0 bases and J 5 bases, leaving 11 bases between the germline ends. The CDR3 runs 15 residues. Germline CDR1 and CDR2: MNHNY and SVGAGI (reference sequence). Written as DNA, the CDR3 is TGTGCCAGCAGTTACTCGATAGGGAACAGAAACACCATATATTTT. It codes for CASSYSIGNRNTIYF.

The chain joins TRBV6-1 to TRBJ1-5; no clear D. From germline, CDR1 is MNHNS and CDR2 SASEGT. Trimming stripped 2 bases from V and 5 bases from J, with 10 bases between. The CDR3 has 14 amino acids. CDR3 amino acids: CASSEQVGYQPQHF. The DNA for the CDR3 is TGTGCCAGCAGTGAACAGGTGGGGTATCAGCCCCAGCATTTT.

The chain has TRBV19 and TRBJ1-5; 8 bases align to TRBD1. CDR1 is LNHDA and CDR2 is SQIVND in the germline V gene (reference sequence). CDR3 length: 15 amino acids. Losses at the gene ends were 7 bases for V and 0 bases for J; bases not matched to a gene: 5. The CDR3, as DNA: TGTGCCAGTATCCCGGACAGGGCTAGCAATCAGCCCCAGCATTTT. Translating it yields CASIPDRASNQPQHF.

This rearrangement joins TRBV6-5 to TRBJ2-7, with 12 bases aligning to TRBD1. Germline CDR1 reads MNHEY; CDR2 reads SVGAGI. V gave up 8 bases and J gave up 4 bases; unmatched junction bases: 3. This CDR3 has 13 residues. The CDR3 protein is CASGTGGAYEQYF. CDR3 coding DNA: TGTGCCAGCGGGACAGGGGGCGCGTACGAGCAGTACTTC.

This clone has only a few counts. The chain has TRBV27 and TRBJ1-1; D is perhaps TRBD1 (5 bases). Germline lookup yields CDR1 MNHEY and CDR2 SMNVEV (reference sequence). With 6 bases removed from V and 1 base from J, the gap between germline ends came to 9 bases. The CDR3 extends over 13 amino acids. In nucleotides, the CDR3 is TGTGCCAGCAGAACAACAGGGAACACTGAAGCTTTCTTT. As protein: CASRTTGNTEAFF.